These 21 T cell receptor beta chains originate from one sample sequenced in a study of cytomegalovirus exposure and HLA in healthy donors. Measured with immunoSEQ multiplex PCR; TCRdb has only the in-frame clones, and not every one. The table has 140,000 to 150,000 clones, about 87% seen once. The specimen sequenced was PBMCs. The receptors here all came from a man aged 18 to 30 in good health and CMV-seropositive.

CDR3 DNA: TGTGCCAGCAGCCCGGGGAGCACAGATACGCAGTATTTT. The encoded protein is CASSPGSTDTQYF. V is TRBV5-4 and J is TRBJ2-3; a possible D gene is TRBD2 (5 bases). Germline V gene lookup returns CDR1 SGHNT and CDR2 YYREEE (reference sequence). This CDR3 is 13 amino acids long. V lost 4 bases, J lost 0 bases, and 6 bases lay in between.

The rearrangement joins TRBV29-1 to TRBJ1-5; TRBD1 agrees at 8 bases. V shed 5 bases, J shed 4 bases, and the junction held 4 bases outside the gene matches. CDR1 and CDR2 from the germline V gene are SQVTM and ANQGSEA. The CDR3 is 13 amino acids. In DNA form, the CDR3 reads TGCAGCGTTAAGGGACAGGCTAATCAGCCCCAGCATTTT. Protein: CSVKGQANQPQHF.

The chain recombines TRBV7-9 with TRBJ2-3; TRBD1 matches 7 bases. With V trimmed by 3 bases and J by 10 bases, 16 bases remained unmatched. This CDR3 contains 16 residues. Germline CDR1 and CDR2: SEHNR and FQNEAQ (reference sequence). CDR3 bases: TGTGCCAGCAGCTTCCCCTTACGTACAGGGGCTTTGGCGCAGTATTTT. It translates to CASSFPLRTGALAQYF.

The rearrangement uses TRBV2 and TRBJ1-1; weak D call: TRBD1 (5 bases). Trimming removed 3 bases at V and 6 bases at J, with 8 bases between. The germline V gene encodes CDR1 SNHLY and CDR2 FYNNEI. The CDR3 is 12 amino acids. In nucleotides, the CDR3 is TGTGCCAGCAGTGAGCGGGGGGCTGAAGCTTTCTTT. Translating it yields CASSERGAEAFF. Full variable domain (outside the CDR3, taken from reference TRBV2 and TRBJ1-1): EPEVTQTPSHQVTQMGQEVILRCVPISNHLYFYWYRQILGQKVEFLVSFYNNEISEKSEIFDDQFSVERPDGSNFTLKIRSTKLEDSAMYFCASSERGAEAFFGQGTRLTVV.

This chain joins TRBV25-1 and TRBJ2-7; maybe TRBD2 (6 bases). This CDR3 is 13 amino acids long. V shed 2 bases and J shed 6 bases, with 11 bases lying between them. CDR1 is MGHDK and CDR2 is SYGVNS in the germline V gene. Written as DNA, the CDR3 is TGTGCCAGCAGTGAAAATAAGGGAGGCGAGCAGTACTTC. This gives the protein CASSENKGGEQYF.

This chain uses TRBV27 with TRBJ1-6; D gene ambiguous. Trimming shortened V by 7 bases and J by 6 bases, and 10 bases separated the two germline ends. Germline CDR1 MNHEY, CDR2 SMNVEV (reference sequence). The CDR3 runs 13 residues. CDR3 in DNA: TGTGCCAGCAAAGACACGGTTAATTCACCCCTCCACTTT. Translating it yields CASKDTVNSPLHF.

The V and J genes are TRBV9 and TRBJ1-3, with D possibly being TRBD1 (6 bases). Germline values: CDR1 SGDLS, CDR2 YYNGEE. CDR3 size: 14 residues. V lost 3 bases and J lost 0, with 7 bases in between. For the CDR3, the DNA is TGTGCCAGCAGCGGGGGACACTCTGGAAACACCATATATTTT. It is translated as CASSGGHSGNTIYF.

In nucleotides, the CDR3 is TGTGCCAGCAGCGTTGGGTCAAGAGGAAATCAGCCCCAGCATTTT. Translation: CASSVGSRGNQPQHF. The gene calls are TRBV7-8 and TRBJ1-5; D call uncertain. Trimming removed 5 bases at V and 4 bases at J, with 15 bases between. This CDR3 contains 15 residues. In germline, CDR1 is SGHVS, CDR2 FQNEAQ.

The V call is TRBV19, the J call TRBJ2-5, with 11 bases that match TRBD2. The CDR3 is made up of 16 amino acids. After removal of 5 bases from V and 1 base from J, the junction contained 6 bases not matched to a gene. CDR1 and CDR2 (germline): LNHDA, SQIVND (reference sequence). The CDR3 here is CASSRASGGSQETQYF. Here the CDR3 DNA reads TGTGCCAGTAGTCGCGCTAGCGGGGGGTCCCAAGAGACCCAGTACTTC.

The chain recombines TRBV9 with TRBJ1-5; D gene unclear. There are 13 residues in the CDR3. The V and J ends lost 4 bases and 5 bases respectively, with 10 bases between them. CDR1 and CDR2 from the germline V gene are SGDLS and YYNGEE. This CDR3 is CASSFDGDQPQHF. The DNA of the CDR3 is TGTGCCAGCAGCTTCGACGGGGATCAGCCCCAGCATTTT.

The chain has TRBV4-1 and TRBJ1-2; D might be TRBD1 (6 bases). CDR3 length equals 14 residues. V was trimmed by 4 bases and J by 10 bases, leaving 19 bases between them. Germline V lookup: CDR1 MGHRA, CDR2 YSYEKL. CDR3 loop: CASSPRGDKLDYTF. CDR3 nucleotides: TGCGCCAGCAGCCCACGTGGGGACAAGTTGGACTACACCTTC.

This clone appeared once. The rearrangement links TRBV7-2 to TRBJ2-5; tentative D call: TRBD2 (6 bases). V shed 5 bases and J shed 11 bases, with 15 bases lying between them. This CDR3 spans 12 amino acids. Germline V gene sequence: CDR1 SGHTA, CDR2 FQGNSA. CDR3 in amino acids: CASSIVQTSQYF. The CDR3, as DNA: TGTGCCAGCAGCATAGTTCAGACTAGTCAGTACTTC.

The V and J genes are TRBV6-6 and TRBJ2-2; 8 bases fit TRBD1. The V gene's germline CDR1 is MNHNY and CDR2 SVGAGI (reference sequence). This CDR3 comprises 15 residues. With V trimmed by 2 bases and J by 7 bases, 6 bases remained unmatched. CDR3 DNA: TGTGCCAGCAGTTACGGCAGGGGGCGAAACGGGGAGCTGTTTTTT. Its translation: CASSYGRGRNGELFF.

The V call is TRBV2, the J call TRBJ1-1, with D perhaps matching TRBD1 (5 bases). The V end was cut by 6 bases, the J end by 6 bases, with 20 bases between. The length of the CDR3 is 15 residues. The germline V gene has CDR1 SNHLY and CDR2 FYNNEI. The CDR3 spells CASSPWGGRFPEAFF. CDR3 nucleotides: TGTGCCAGCAGCCCGTGGGGGGGAAGGTTTCCTGAAGCTTTCTTT.

The chain uses TRBV9 and TRBJ2-2, with D possibly being TRBD1 (6 bases). Germline lookup yields CDR1 SGDLS and CDR2 YYNGEE. The CDR3 has 18 residues. Trimming removed 0 bases at V and 2 bases at J, with 17 bases between. CDR3 protein: CASSVGMGRTDNTGELFF. The CDR3 DNA reads TGTGCCAGCAGCGTAGGGATGGGCAGGACAGATAACACCGGGGAGCTGTTTTTT.

This clone occurred a few times. The V gene is TRBV5-6, the J gene TRBJ1-1; the D is unclear. Trimming removed 1 base at V and 2 bases at J, with 9 bases between. Germline V lookup: CDR1 SGHDT, CDR2 YYEEEE. CDR3 length: 14 amino acids. CDR3 sequence reads: CASSLKQSNTEAFF. The DNA for the CDR3 is TGTGCCAGCAGCTTGAAACAGAGTAACACTGAAGCTTTCTTT. The full variable domain, with the rest looked up from reference TRBV5-6 and TRBJ1-1, is DAGVTQSPTHLIKTRGQQVTLRCSPKSGHDTVSWYQQALGQGPQFIFQYYEEEERQRGNFPDRFSGHQFPNYSSELNVNALLLGDSALYLCASSLKQSNTEAFFGQGTRLTVV.

This chain uses TRBV6-5 with TRBJ1-2; 9 bases agree with TRBD1. V shed 7 bases, J shed 8 bases, and the junction held 11 bases outside the gene matches. The CDR3 consists of 14 residues. CDR1 and CDR2 (germline): MNHEY, SVGAGI. The CDR3 sequence: CASTPGQGFGGYTF. In nucleotides, the CDR3 is TGTGCCAGCACTCCGGGACAGGGTTTCGGGGGCTACACCTTC.

This clone was recorded at least ten times. The chain carries TRBV11-1 and TRBJ1-1; D unresolved. This CDR3 has 16 amino acids. V shed 4 bases and J shed 0 bases, with 15 bases lying between them. Germline values: CDR1 SGHAT, CDR2 FQDESV (reference sequence). The CDR3: CASSSKRIAMNTEAFF. In DNA, the CDR3 is TGTGCCAGCAGCTCAAAACGTATAGCCATGAACACTGAAGCTTTCTTT.

The genes are TRBV7-9 and TRBJ1-2, with TRBD1 as a possible D gene (5 bases). In germline, CDR1 is SEHNR, CDR2 FQNEAQ (reference sequence). V was pared by 5 bases and J by 0 bases, with 13 bases between. The length of the CDR3 is 15 residues. The CDR3 reads CASSQGRDANYGYTF. In nucleotides, the CDR3 is TGTGCCAGCAGCCAGGGAAGGGATGCTAACTATGGCTACACCTTC.

This sequence joins TRBV18 and TRBJ2-2; no reliable D call. Germline V gene sequence: CDR1 KGHSH, CDR2 LQKENI. V dropped 3 bases and J dropped 2 bases, with 7 bases sitting between them. The CDR3 totals 14 residues. The CDR3 DNA reads TGTGCCAGCTCACCCACTCCCAACACCGGGGAGCTGTTTTTT. This codes for CASSPTPNTGELFF.

DNA for the CDR3: TGTGCCAGCAGTTTTGGGGGGGCTCAGCCCCAGCATTTT. It encodes CASSFGGAQPQHF. The chain couples TRBV28 to TRBJ1-5, with a weak D call TRBD1 (6 bases). The CDR3 loop spans 13 amino acids. V lost 3 bases and J lost 6, with 9 bases in between. Germline CDR1 MDHEN, CDR2 SYDVKM.